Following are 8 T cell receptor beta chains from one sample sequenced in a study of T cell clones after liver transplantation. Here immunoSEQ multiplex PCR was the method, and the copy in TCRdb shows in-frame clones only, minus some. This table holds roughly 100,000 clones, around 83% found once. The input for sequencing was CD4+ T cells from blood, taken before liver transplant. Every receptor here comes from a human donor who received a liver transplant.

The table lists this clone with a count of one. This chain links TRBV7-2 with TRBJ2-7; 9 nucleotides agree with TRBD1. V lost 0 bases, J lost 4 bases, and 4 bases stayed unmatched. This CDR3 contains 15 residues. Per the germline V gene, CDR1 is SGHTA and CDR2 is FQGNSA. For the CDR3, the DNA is TGTGCCAGCAGCTTAGCGATTGGACAGGGGTACGAGCAGTACTTC. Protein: CASSLAIGQGYEQYF.

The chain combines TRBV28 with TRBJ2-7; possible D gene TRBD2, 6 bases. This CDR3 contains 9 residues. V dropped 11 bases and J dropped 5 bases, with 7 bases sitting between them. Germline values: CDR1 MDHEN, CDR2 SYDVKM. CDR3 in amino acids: CACGDEQYF. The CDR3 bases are TGTGCCTGCGGGGACGAGCAGTACTTC.

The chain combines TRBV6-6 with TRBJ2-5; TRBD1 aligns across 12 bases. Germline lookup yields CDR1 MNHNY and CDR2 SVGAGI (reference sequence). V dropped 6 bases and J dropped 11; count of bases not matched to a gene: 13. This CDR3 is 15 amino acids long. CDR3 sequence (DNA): TGTGCCAGCAGACCACCGGGACAGGGGGCTAGGGAGCAGTACTTC. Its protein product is CASRPPGQGAREQYF.

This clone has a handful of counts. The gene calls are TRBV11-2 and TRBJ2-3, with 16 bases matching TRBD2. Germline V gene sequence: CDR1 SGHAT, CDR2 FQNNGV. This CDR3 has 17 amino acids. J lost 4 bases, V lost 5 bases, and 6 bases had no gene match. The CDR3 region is CASSPGTSGGAADTQYF. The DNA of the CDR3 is TGTGCCAGCAGCCCAGGGACTAGCGGGGGGGCTGCAGATACGCAGTATTTT.

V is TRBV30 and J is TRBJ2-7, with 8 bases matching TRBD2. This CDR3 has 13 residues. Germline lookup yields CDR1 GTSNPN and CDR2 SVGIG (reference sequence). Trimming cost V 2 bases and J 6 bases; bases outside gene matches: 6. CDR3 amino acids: CAWSIAGLGEQYF. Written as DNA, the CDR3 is TGTGCCTGGAGTATAGCGGGACTGGGCGAGCAGTACTTC.

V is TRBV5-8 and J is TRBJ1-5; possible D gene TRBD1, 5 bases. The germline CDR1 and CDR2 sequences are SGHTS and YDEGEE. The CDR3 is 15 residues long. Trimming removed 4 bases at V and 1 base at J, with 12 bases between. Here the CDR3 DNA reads TGTGCCAGCAGCGCATATAGGGGAAGCAATCAGCCCCAGCATTTT. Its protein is CASSAYRGSNQPQHF.

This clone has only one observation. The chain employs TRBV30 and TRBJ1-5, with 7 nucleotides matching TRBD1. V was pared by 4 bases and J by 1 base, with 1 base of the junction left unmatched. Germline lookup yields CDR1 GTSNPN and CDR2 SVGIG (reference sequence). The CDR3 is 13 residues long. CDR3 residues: CAWTRGSNQPQHF. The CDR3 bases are TGTGCCTGGACCAGGGGGAGCAATCAGCCCCAGCATTTT.

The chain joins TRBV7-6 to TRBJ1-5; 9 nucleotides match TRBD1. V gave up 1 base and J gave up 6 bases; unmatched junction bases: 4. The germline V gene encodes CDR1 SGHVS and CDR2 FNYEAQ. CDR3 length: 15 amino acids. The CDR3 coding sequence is TGTGCCAGCAGCTTAGGGGGACAGGGAAGTCAGCCCCAGCATTTT. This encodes CASSLGGQGSQPQHF.